These 13 T cell receptor beta chains share one sample of origin, sequenced in a study of blood T cells in healthy people across ages. The second PCR ran 7 to 11 cycles with a sample-barcoded 5' primer and J-beta primers. TCRdb reprocessed the 5' RACE reads via MiXCR and lists one record per CDR3 protein. Among fewer than 1 million distinct CDR3 sequences listed, under 45% were seen once. Sequenced input: blood. These receptors all stem from a man aged 55 to 70 in good health.

This clonotype was counted between two and nine times. The V gene is TRBV5-1, the J gene TRBJ2-5, with TRBD1 matching 9 bases. Per germline, CDR1 SGHRS and CDR2 YFSETQ. The CDR3 consists of 14 residues. Trimming removed 3 bases from V and 5 bases from J; junction bases left unmatched: 5. In DNA, the CDR3 is TGCGCCAGCAGCTCACAGGGGGCCGACGAGACCCAGTACTTC. Translating it yields CASSSQGADETQYF.

This chain uses TRBV6-1 with TRBJ2-4; D is ambiguous. CDR1 and CDR2 from the germline V gene are MNHNS and SASEGT. The CDR3 length is 13 residues. V gave up 3 bases and J gave up 7 bases, with 10 bases separating them. This CDR3 reads CASSDPSENIQYF. The DNA of the CDR3 is TGTGCCAGCAGTGACCCTTCGGAGAACATTCAGTACTTC.

The CDR3 protein is CSARDKAGESSYNEQFF. Written as DNA, the CDR3 is TGCAGTGCTAGGGACAAGGCGGGGGAGAGCTCCTACAATGAGCAGTTCTTC. This sequence joins TRBV20-1 and TRBJ2-1; 7 bases align to TRBD2. The length of the CDR3 is 17 residues. The ends lost 3 bases at V and 0 bases at J; junction bases unmatched: 11. CDR1 is DFQATT, CDR2 SNEGSKA, per germline (reference sequence).

V usage is TRBV27 and J usage is TRBJ2-1; tentatively, D is TRBD2 (6 bases). CDR1 is MNHEY and CDR2 is SMNVEV in the germline V gene (reference sequence). This CDR3 spans 14 amino acids. Trimming pared 6 bases from V and 4 bases from J, leaving 13 bases between. CDR3 DNA sequence: TGTGCCAGCAGAACACCCGGGAGTTACAATGAGCAGTTCTTC. The encoded protein is CASRTPGSYNEQFF.

The rearrangement links TRBV18 to TRBJ1-6; D uncertain. CDR3 length equals 17 residues. The V end was cut by 5 bases, the J end by 0 bases, with 14 bases between. Germline lookup yields CDR1 KGHSH and CDR2 LQKENI. CDR3: CASSATTVSSYNSPLHF. Here the CDR3 DNA reads TGTGCCAGCTCAGCCACTACAGTAAGCTCCTATAATTCACCCCTCCACTTT.

The chain links TRBV20-1 to TRBJ1-5; tentative D call: TRBD1 (5 bases). CDR1 is DFQATT, CDR2 SNEGSKA, per germline (reference sequence). The ends were cut back, 0 bases at V and 0 bases at J, with 15 bases in the middle. This CDR3 region has 17 residues. CDR3 coding DNA: TGCAGTGCTAGAGAAGGGGCTAAACCCCTTAGCAATCAGCCCCAGCATTTT. It is translated as CSAREGAKPLSNQPQHF.

The gene calls are TRBV15 and TRBJ1-2, with TRBD1 matching 8 bases. J gave up 9 bases and V 3 bases, and 6 bases lay outside the gene matches. The germline V gene has CDR1 LNHNV and CDR2 YYDKDF (reference sequence). This CDR3 is built from 13 residues. The CDR3 loop reads CATSRGQADSYTF. As DNA, the CDR3 is TGTGCCACCAGCAGGGGACAGGCAGACAGCTACACCTTC. Full variable domain (missing parts from reference TRBV15 and TRBJ1-2): DAMVIQNPRYQVTQFGKPVTLSCSQTLNHNVMYWYQQKSSQAPKLLFHYYDKDFNNEADTPDNFQSRRPNTSFCFLDIRSPGLGDTAMYLCATSRGQADSYTFGSGTRLTVV.

This clonotype was found a few times. The chain links TRBV20-1 to TRBJ1-4; TRBD1 is a possible D gene (6 bases). Per the germline V gene, CDR1 is DFQATT and CDR2 is SNEGSKA (reference sequence). Trimming stripped 3 bases from V and 0 bases from J, with 11 bases between. CDR3 length equals 15 residues. The CDR3 nucleotides read TGCAGTGCTAGTCCCGGACAGACAACTAATGAAAAACTGTTTTTT. Protein sequence: CSASPGQTTNEKLFF.

The chain is built from TRBV7-2 and TRBJ2-4; weak D call: TRBD2 (5 bases). The DNA matches TRBJ2-5 better at its end, which makes the J call doubtful. This CDR3 comprises 14 residues. CDR1 is SGHTA, CDR2 FQGNSA, per germline. The CDR3 bases are TGTGCCAGCAGCTTACAATCTAGCAGAGAGACCCAGTACTTC. The encoded protein is CASSLQSSRETQYF.

The chain uses TRBV10-3 and TRBJ2-1; perhaps TRBD2 as D (5 bases). Deletions cut 0 bases from V and 9 bases from J, with 21 bases between. There are 17 residues in the CDR3. Per the germline V gene, CDR1 is ENHRY and CDR2 is SYGVKD. The CDR3 protein is CAISESTSGSRRSEQFF. In DNA form, the CDR3 reads TGTGCCATCAGTGAGTCAACCAGCGGCTCTCGGAGGAGTGAGCAGTTCTTC.

The table lists this clonotype with many counts. The genes are TRBV18 and TRBJ2-2; D is perhaps TRBD1 or TRBD2 (5 bases each). This CDR3 is 16 amino acids long. Per the germline V gene, CDR1 is KGHSH and CDR2 is LQKENI. V was trimmed by 8 bases and J by 4 bases, leaving 20 bases between them. The CDR3 is CASTNRDPRSTGELFF. The CDR3 nucleotides read TGTGCCAGCACAAACCGGGACCCACGTAGCACCGGGGAGCTGTTTTTT.

The rearrangement joins TRBV29-1 to TRBJ1-1, with TRBD1 as a possible D gene (6 bases). The germline CDR1 and CDR2 sequences are SQVTM and ANQGSEA. V was clipped by 7 bases and J by 5 bases, with 14 bases between them. CDR3 size: 12 residues. The CDR3, as DNA: TGCAGCGCCGAAAGGGGGTTGACTGAAGCTTTCTTT. Translating gives CSAERGLTEAFF. The entire variable domain, with the rest obtained from reference TRBV29-1 and TRBJ1-1, is as follows: SAVISQKPSRDICQRGTSLTIQCQVDSQVTMMFWYRQQPGQSLTLIATANQGSEATYESGFVIDKFPISRPNLTFSTLTVSNMSPEDSSIYLCSAERGLTEAFFGQGTRLTVV.

This clonotype was observed a few times. The chain employs TRBV20-1 and TRBJ1-2, with D perhaps matching TRBD1 (6 bases). Trimming cost V 6 bases and J 6 bases, with 20 bases left between them. Germline V CDR1 and CDR2: DFQATT, SNEGSKA (reference sequence). The CDR3 sequence is 14 residues long. CDR3 region: CSAQRDTTGDGYTF. The CDR3 DNA is TGCAGTGCCCAACGGGACACCACTGGGGATGGCTACACCTTC.